This TCR beta chain was retrieved from a study of blood T cell repertoires in COVID-19. Turning to the study itself: Samples taken during acute and convalescent COVID-19 were collected in the United States, Italy and Spain. PBMCs, B-cell-depleted T cells, or T cells provided the cDNA or gDNA that made up the material.

CDR3 length: 15 residues. The V gene's germline CDR1 is SGHRS and CDR2 YFSETQ. Unmatched junction bases numbered 8, after V lost 5 bases and J lost 6 bases. Produced via immunoSEQ multiplex PCR; TCRdb's table is partial and in-frame only. This sample has 200,000 to 250,000 clones, with 80% found just once. The TCR was taken from a woman in her seventies with acute or convalescent COVID-19. This sequence joins TRBV5-1 and TRBJ1-4; the match to TRBD1 covers 9 bases. The sequencing input was peripheral blood. CDR3 sequence (DNA): TGCGCCAGCAGACCACCGGGACAGGGTCATGAAAAACTGTTTTTT. Protein: CASRPPGQGHEKLFF.